Sequencing of this T cell receptor beta chain was carried out in a study of Ad26.COV2.S vaccination and SARS-CoV-2 variants. Treatment described: some 19 received Ad26.COV2.S at low or high dose, single or two shots; about 5 received placebo; per-sample allocation not given. Collection of samples fell on day 63 after the first vaccine or placebo injection. Profiled with immunoSEQ multiplex PCR; TCRdb holds only in-frame clones, not every one. The table lists 300,000 to 500,000 clones, less than 90% of them singletons, with around 3.4% in the top ten. The CDR3 spans 16 residues. V dropped 4 bases and J dropped 2; count of bases not matched to a gene: 8. Germline CDR1 is KGHSH and CDR2 is LQKENI.

This sequence joins TRBV18 and TRBJ2-7; 10 nucleotides match TRBD2. This TCR was sampled from a person between 18 and 60 years old who received the Ad26.COV2.S COVID-19 vaccine or a placebo. The sample in question was peripheral blood, obtained in a trial of Ad26.COV2.S vaccine versus placebo. The CDR3 sequence is CASSQDLSGGTYEQYF. DNA for the CDR3: TGTGCCAGCTCACAAGACCTTAGCGGGGGGACCTACGAGCAGTACTTC.